Listed below are T cell receptor beta chains from one sample, sequenced in a study of PD-L1 blockade in urothelial cancer. Repertoires were generated with immunoSEQ multiplex PCR, while TCRdb's copy carries only in-frame clones and drops some. This sample has 85,000 to 100,000 clones, with 80% to 90% found just once. The sample consisted of PBMCs, taken around atezolizumab (anti-PD-L1) treatment. Every receptor here comes from a man between 60 and 70 years old with urothelial cancer. The CDR3 runs from the conserved cysteine through the conserved F or W. A D gene is named only where the DNA matches it firmly. Clone sizes are given selectively: once, few, many, or a class where the clone is expanded.

v_call	clone_size	j_call	d_call	cdr3_aa	cdr3_nt
TRBV18	NA	TRBJ2-5	TRBD2	CASSPGSGRHETQYF	TGTGCCAGCTCACCAGGTAGCGGGAGGCACGAGACCCAGTACTTC
TRBV14	NA	TRBJ2-2	NA	CASSPGQHGELFF	TGTGCCAGCAGCCCAGGACAGCACGGGGAGCTGTTTTTT
TRBV28	few	TRBJ1-2	TRBD1	CASRLTGTGTKGYTF	TGTGCCAGCAGACTGACCGGGACAGGGACGAAGGGCTACACCTTC
TRBV10-2	NA	TRBJ2-5	TRBD1	CASSTGVKETQYF	TGCGCCAGCAGTACAGGGGTAAAAGAGACCCAGTACTTC
TRBV5-8	NA	TRBJ2-5	NA	CASGQWETQYF	TGTGCCAGCGGCCAGTGGGAGACCCAGTACTTC
TRBV28	NA	TRBJ1-4	NA	CASSFERGRENEKLFF	TGTGCCAGCAGTTTTGAAAGGGGGAGGGAGAATGAAAAACTGTTTTTT
TRBV5-1	NA	TRBJ1-2	NA	CASSLVGTEGYTF	TGCGCCAGCAGCTTGGTCGGAACGGAGGGCTACACCTTC
TRBV6-1	NA	TRBJ2-1	NA	CASSEDPGDYNEQFF	TGTGCCAGCAGTGAAGACCCAGGCGATTACAATGAGCAGTTCTTC
TRBV21-1	NA	TRBJ2-7	NA	CASSKGQVSYEQYF	TGTGCCAGCAGCAAAGGACAGGTCTCCTACGAGCAGTACTTC
TRBV7-8	NA	TRBJ2-2	NA	CASSLVSREAGFGELFF	TGTGCCAGCAGCTTAGTATCTAGGGAGGCGGGATTCGGGGAGCTGTTTTTT
TRBV5-4	NA	TRBJ2-7	TRBD2	CASSQGAGPYEQYF	TGTGCCAGCAGCCAGGGAGCGGGGCCCTACGAGCAGTACTTC
TRBV4-2	NA	TRBJ2-5	TRBD2	CASSRQTGGLPSETQYF	TGTGCCAGCAGCCGACAAACGGGGGGGCTACCAAGTGAGACCCAGTACTTC
TRBV6-1	NA	TRBJ2-4	NA	CASSKSPKNIQYF	TGTGCCAGCAGCAAGAGCCCCAAAAACATTCAGTACTTC
TRBV11-1	NA	TRBJ2-7	TRBD1	CASSTGTAYEQYF	TGTGCCAGCAGTACCGGGACAGCTTACGAGCAGTACTTC
TRBV4-2	NA	TRBJ2-4	NA	CASSPRRAKNIQYF	TGTGCCAGCAGCCCCCGCCGGGCCAAAAACATTCAGTACTTC
TRBV7-2	NA	TRBJ1-2	NA	CASSLAWQEASYGYTF	TGTGCCAGCAGCTTAGCCTGGCAGGAGGCTAGCTATGGCTACACCTTC
TRBV5-4	NA	TRBJ2-3	TRBD2	CASSLAGTSGTLASTDTQYF	TGTGCCAGCAGCTTGGCTGGGACTAGCGGGACCCTCGCTAGCACAGATACGCAGTATTTT
TRBV7-6	once	TRBJ1-4	TRBD1	CASSSPRGALNEKLFF	TGTGCCAGCAGCTCCCCCAGGGGGGCTCTAAATGAAAAACTGTTTTTT
TRBV7-9	many	TRBJ2-7	NA	CASSLESRPYEQYF	TGTGCCAGCAGCTTAGAGTCGCGGCCTTACGAGCAGTACTTC